Below, 3 T cell receptor beta chains from the same sample are listed, as sequenced in a study of long-term antiretroviral therapy in people with HIV. Survey-level immunoSEQ v3.0 assays were run. Only in-frame clones appear in the TCRdb table, and some are missing; sequencing was by immunoSEQ multiplex PCR. The sample yields roughly 18,000 clones, about three quarters seen once. This specimen was unsorted PBMCs, taken 2.9 years after starting antiretroviral therapy. The source of these receptors is a woman in her 30s with HIV.

The rearrangement links TRBV29-1 to TRBJ1-2; D is unclear. The CDR3 has 12 amino acids. Looked up from germline, CDR1 is SQVTM and CDR2 is ANQGSEA. V was shortened by 4 bases and J by 5 bases, with 11 bases between the two germline ends. The CDR3 region is CSVVLGIYGYTF. CDR3 coding DNA: TGCAGCGTTGTATTGGGAATTTATGGCTACACCTTC.

This clone appeared a few times. The V call is TRBV2, the J call TRBJ1-6; a possible D gene is TRBD1 (5 bases). V lost 4 bases and J lost 6, with 13 bases in between. The CDR3 runs to 15 residues. Germline CDR1 is SNHLY and CDR2 is FYNNEI. DNA of the CDR3: TGTGCCAGCAGTGGTGACAGTGCGGCTAATTCACCCCTCCACTTT. Translated: CASSGDSAANSPLHF.

For the CDR3, the DNA is TGTGCCAGCAGCTCTTTAGCGGGGGGGCTTAAAGATACGCAGTATTTT. This sequence encodes CASSSLAGGLKDTQYF. The gene calls are TRBV11-2 and TRBJ2-3; 11 bases are a match to TRBD2. The CDR3 totals 16 residues. In germline, CDR1 is SGHAT, CDR2 FQNNGV. Trimming cost V 4 bases and J 5 bases; bases outside gene matches: 8.